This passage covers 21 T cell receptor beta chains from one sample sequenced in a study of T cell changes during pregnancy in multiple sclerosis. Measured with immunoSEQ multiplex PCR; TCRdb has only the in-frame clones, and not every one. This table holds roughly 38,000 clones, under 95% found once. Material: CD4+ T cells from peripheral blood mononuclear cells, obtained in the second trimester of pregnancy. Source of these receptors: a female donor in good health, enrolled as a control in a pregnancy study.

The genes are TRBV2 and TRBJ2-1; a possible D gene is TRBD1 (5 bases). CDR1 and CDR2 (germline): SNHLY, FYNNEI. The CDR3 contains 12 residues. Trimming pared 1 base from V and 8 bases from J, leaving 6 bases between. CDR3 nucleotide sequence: TGTGCCAGCAGTGAAGGGGGCGATGAGCAGTTCTTC. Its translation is CASSEGGDEQFF.

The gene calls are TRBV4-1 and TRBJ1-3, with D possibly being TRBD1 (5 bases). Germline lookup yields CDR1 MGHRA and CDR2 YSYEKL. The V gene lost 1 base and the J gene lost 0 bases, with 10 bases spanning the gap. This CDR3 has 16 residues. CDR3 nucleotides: TGCGCCAGCAGCCAAGGGACACGTAACTCTGGAAACACCATATATTTT. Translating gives CASSQGTRNSGNTIYF.

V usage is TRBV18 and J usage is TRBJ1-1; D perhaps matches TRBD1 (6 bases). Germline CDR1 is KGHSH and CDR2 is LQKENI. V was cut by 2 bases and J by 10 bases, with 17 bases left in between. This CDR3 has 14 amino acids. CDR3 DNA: TGTGCCAGCTCACCAGCCCTCAGTCAACAGGGAGCTTTCTTT. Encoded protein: CASSPALSQQGAFF.

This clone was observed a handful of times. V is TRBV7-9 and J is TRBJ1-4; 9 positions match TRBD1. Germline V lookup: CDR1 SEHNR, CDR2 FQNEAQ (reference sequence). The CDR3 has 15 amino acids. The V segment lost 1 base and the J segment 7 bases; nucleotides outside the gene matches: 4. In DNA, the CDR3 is TGTGCCAGCAGCTTAGTTACAGGGGGCGGTGAAAAACTGTTTTTT. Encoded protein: CASSLVTGGGEKLFF.

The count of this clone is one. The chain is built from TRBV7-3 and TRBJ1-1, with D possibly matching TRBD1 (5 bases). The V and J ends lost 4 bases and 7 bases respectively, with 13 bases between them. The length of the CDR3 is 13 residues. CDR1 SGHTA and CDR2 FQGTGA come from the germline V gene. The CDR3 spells CASSSDRRGEAFF. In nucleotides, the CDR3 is TGTGCCAGCAGCTCCGATCGGAGGGGTGAAGCTTTCTTT.

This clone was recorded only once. DNA for the CDR3: TGTGCCAGCTGCCCACATGATGTCACTGAAGCTTTCTTT. This codes for CASCPHDVTEAFF. The chain links TRBV28 to TRBJ1-1; D not certain. This CDR3 has 13 amino acids. Germline V CDR1 and CDR2: MDHEN, SYDVKM. Trimming cost V 8 bases and J 4 bases, with 14 bases left between them.

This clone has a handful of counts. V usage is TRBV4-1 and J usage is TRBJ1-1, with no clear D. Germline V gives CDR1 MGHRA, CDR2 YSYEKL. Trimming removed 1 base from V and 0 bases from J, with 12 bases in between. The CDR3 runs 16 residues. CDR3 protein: CASSQGYRRMNTEAFF. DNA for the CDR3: TGCGCCAGCAGCCAAGGATACCGCAGGATGAACACTGAAGCTTTCTTT.

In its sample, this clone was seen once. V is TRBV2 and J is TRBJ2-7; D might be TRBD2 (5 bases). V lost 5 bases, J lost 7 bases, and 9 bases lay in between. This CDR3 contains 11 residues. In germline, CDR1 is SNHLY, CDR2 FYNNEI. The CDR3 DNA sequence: TGTGCCAGCAGTCTTCGGGGTGAGCAGTACTTC. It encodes CASSLRGEQYF.

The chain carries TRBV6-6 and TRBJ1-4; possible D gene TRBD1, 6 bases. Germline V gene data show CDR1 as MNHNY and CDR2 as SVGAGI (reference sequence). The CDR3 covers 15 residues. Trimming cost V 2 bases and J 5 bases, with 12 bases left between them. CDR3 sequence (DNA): TGTGCCAGCAGTTACATGAGGGGGGGGAATGAAAAACTGTTTTTT. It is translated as CASSYMRGGNEKLFF.

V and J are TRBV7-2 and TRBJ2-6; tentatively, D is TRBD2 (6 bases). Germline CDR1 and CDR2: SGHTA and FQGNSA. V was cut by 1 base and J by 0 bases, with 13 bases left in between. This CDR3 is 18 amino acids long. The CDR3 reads CASSLGRLGASGANVLTF. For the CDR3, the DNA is TGTGCCAGCAGCTTAGGCCGACTAGGGGCCTCTGGGGCCAACGTCCTGACTTTC.

This CDR3 reads CASSKAGGQETQYF. As DNA, the CDR3 is TGTGCCAGCAGCAAAGCGGGGGGGCAAGAGACCCAGTACTTC. This chain uses TRBV5-4 with TRBJ2-5, with 10 bases aligning to TRBD2. V trimming: 4 bases; J trimming: 2 bases; junction bases outside the gene matches: 2. CDR1 SGHNT and CDR2 YYREEE come from the germline V gene (reference sequence). The CDR3 is made up of 14 amino acids.

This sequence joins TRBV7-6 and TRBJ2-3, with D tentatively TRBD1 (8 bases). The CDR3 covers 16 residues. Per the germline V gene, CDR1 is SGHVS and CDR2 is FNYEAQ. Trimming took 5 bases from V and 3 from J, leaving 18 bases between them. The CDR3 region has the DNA TGTGCCAGCAGCCCCAGGGGGCAGCGGGGAACAGATACGCAGTATTTT. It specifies CASSPRGQRGTDTQYF.

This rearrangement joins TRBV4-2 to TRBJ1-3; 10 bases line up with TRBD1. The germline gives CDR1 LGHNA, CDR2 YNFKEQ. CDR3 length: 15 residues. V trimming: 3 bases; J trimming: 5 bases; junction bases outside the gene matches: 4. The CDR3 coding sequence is TGTGCCAGCAGCCACGGACAGGGGGGTAGAAACACCATATATTTT. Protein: CASSHGQGGRNTIYF.

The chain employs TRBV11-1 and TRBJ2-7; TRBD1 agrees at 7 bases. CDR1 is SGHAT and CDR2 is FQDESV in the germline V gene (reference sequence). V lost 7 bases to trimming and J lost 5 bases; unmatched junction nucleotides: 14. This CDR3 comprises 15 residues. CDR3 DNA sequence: TGTGCCAGCACCCGCGGGCGAGACAGGGCCCACGAGCAGTACTTC. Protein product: CASTRGRDRAHEQYF.

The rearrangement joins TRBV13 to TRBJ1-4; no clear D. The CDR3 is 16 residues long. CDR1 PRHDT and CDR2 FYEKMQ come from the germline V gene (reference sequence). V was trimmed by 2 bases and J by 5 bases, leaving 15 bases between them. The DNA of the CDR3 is TGTGCCAGCAGCTTATCCCGGGCGGGGAGGAATGAAAAACTGTTTTTT. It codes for CASSLSRAGRNEKLFF.

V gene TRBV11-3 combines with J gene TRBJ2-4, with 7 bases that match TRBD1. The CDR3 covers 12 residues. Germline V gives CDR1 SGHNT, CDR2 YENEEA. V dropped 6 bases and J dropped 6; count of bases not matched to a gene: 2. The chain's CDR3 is CASSPGGNIQYF. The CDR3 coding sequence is TGTGCCAGCAGTCCAGGGGGAAACATTCAGTACTTC.

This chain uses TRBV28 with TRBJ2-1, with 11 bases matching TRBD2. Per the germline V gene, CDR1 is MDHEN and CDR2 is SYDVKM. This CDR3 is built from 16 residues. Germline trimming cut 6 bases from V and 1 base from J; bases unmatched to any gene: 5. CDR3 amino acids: CASSRLAGWSYNEQFF. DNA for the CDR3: TGTGCCAGCAGCAGACTAGCGGGGTGGTCCTACAATGAGCAGTTCTTC.

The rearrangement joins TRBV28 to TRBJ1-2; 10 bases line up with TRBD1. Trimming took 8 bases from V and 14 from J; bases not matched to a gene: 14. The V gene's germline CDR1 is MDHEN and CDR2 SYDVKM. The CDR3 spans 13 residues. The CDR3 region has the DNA TGTGCCAGCGCCAGGGGGACAGGGGTTGGGAAGACCTTC. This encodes CASARGTGVGKTF.

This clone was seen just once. CDR3 in amino acids: CASHSLDRALGNEQFF. The CDR3, as DNA: TGTGCCAGCCATAGCCTTGACAGGGCCTTAGGGAATGAGCAGTTCTTC. The chain carries TRBV27 and TRBJ2-1; TRBD1 matches at 7 bases. Germline CDR1 MNHEY, CDR2 SMNVEV (reference sequence). The CDR3 spans 16 residues. With 8 bases clipped from V and 7 bases from J, the junction kept 17 bases outside the gene matches.

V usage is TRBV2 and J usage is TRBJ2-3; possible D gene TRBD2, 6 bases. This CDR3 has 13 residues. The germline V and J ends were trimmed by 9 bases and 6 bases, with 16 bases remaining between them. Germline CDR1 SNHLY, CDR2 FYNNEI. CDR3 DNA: TGTGCCAGTGGGCGGGACCTAGGGGATACGCAGTATTTT. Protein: CASGRDLGDTQYF.

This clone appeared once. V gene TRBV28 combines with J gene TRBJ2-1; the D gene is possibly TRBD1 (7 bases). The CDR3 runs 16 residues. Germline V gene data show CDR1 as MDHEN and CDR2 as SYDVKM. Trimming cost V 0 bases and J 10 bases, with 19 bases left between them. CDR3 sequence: CASSLWEGGGQDEQFF. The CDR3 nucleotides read TGTGCCAGCAGTTTATGGGAAGGGGGAGGACAGGACGAGCAGTTCTTC.